The T cell receptor beta chain described here comes from a study of blood T cell repertoires in COVID-19. Looking at the study overall: Italy, Spain and the United States were the sources of the convalescent and acute COVID-19 samples. PBMCs, B-cell-depleted T cells, or T cells provided the cDNA or gDNA that made up the material.

The germline CDR1 and CDR2 sequences are LGHDT and YNNKEL (reference sequence). The CDR3 is 18 amino acids. V was trimmed by 5 bases and J by 0 bases, leaving 22 bases between them. Original analysis: Amplification of reference gene primers provided the estimated nucleated cell counts. TCRdb's copy holds only in-frame clones and misses some; the assay was immunoSEQ multiplex PCR. That table is the source of V, J and clone size, and D and trimming were worked out from the DNA. The table has about 110,000 clones, less than 75% seen once. The rearrangement joins TRBV3-1 (or the pseudogene TRBV3-2) to TRBJ1-1; D is perhaps TRBD1 (5 bases). This receptor was obtained from a woman aged 35 to 49 with acute or convalescent COVID-19. Sequencing was performed on peripheral blood. CDR3: CASSTRAGFGGMNTEAFF. For the CDR3, the DNA is TGTGCCAGCAGCACCCGGGCCGGGTTCGGGGGAATGAACACTGAAGCTTTCTTT.